The 4 T cell receptor beta chains listed next were all sequenced from one sample in a study of read filtering for tumor transcriptome and immune sequencing. This library used roughly 370 ng RNA and molecular barcoded adaptors spanning alpha/delta and beta/gamma chains. TCRdb re-called the reads through MiXCR, storing one row per CDR3 protein. Among about 130,000 distinct CDR3 sequences listed, approximately 13% were seen once. Specimen: a population of CD138-negative cells sorted from bone marrow. The receptors derive from a donor aged 40 or older with multiple myeloma.

This clonotype was counted many times. J is TRBJ2-3 and V is TRBV13, with D uncertain. The V end lost 2 bases, the J end lost 6 bases, and 9 bases lay between the germline ends. Per the germline V gene, CDR1 is PRHDT and CDR2 is FYEKMQ (reference sequence). This CDR3 spans 13 amino acids. In DNA, the CDR3 is TGTGCCAGCAGCTTAAGAAATAGGGATACGCAGTATTTT. Protein sequence: CASSLRNRDTQYF.

In regard to this clonotype: A much larger clone is a single base away; this may be a read error. The rearrangement uses TRBV11-2 and TRBJ2-1; tentatively, D is TRBD2 (6 bases). Germline V gene sequence: CDR1 SGHAT, CDR2 FQNNGV. The CDR3 covers 16 residues. CDR3: CGSSFSTGVQYNEQFF. The CDR3 DNA reads TGTGGCAGCAGCTTTTCAACGGGAGTGCAGTACAATGAGCAGTTCTTC.

This chain connects TRBV11-2 to TRBJ2-6, with D perhaps TRBD2 (5 bases). This CDR3 has 15 residues. Germline assignment: CDR1 SGHAT and CDR2 FQNNGV. Deletions cut 5 bases from V and 4 bases from J, with 12 bases between. The CDR3 region is CASSPRTGGANVLTF. DNA for the CDR3: TGTGCCAGCAGCCCCAGGACGGGAGGGGCCAACGTCCTGACTTTC.

This clonotype was detected many times. The J gene is TRBJ2-1, the V gene TRBV19, with no clear D. The CDR3 length is 15 residues. Trimming shortened V by 6 bases and J by 0 bases, and 12 bases separated the two germline ends. CDR1 and CDR2 from the germline V gene are LNHDA and SQIVND (reference sequence). The CDR3 sequence is CASRVGPSSYNEQFF. Here the CDR3 DNA reads TGTGCCAGTAGAGTAGGGCCGAGCTCCTACAATGAGCAGTTCTTC.